The entry below gives a single T cell receptor beta chain sequence along with its context. Its target is not known. Using quantitative 5'-RACE with molecular barcodes, the authors made TCR beta libraries. TCRdb reanalysed the 5' RACE reads using MiXCR and keeps one entry per CDR3 protein. Here the sample spans some 220,000 distinct CDR3 sequences, more than 5.5% being singletons. This specimen belongs to a study of CD8 T cells in ankylosing spondylitis. Trimming left V 1 base short and J 9 bases short, with 11 bases between. The length of the CDR3 is 13 residues. CDR1 is LGHNA and CDR2 is YSLEER in the germline V gene. Study-level points and caveats: CD8+ by phenotype, disease-linked clones were relatively rare in peripheral blood. About 8 highly homologous variants made up a TCR beta motif that seemed to typify ankylosing spondylitis blood. Earlier reports found some motif variants in synovial fluid and blood in reactive arthritis.

J is TRBJ2-3 and V is TRBV4-3; D is undetermined. The clonotype comes from a male donor with ankylosing spondylitis. Material for sequencing was blood, either unsorted or a sorted T cell fraction (not recorded which). In nucleotides, the CDR3 is TGCGCCAGCAGCCAAGGTCAAGTGGGCACGCAGTATTTT. Translating gives CASSQGQVGTQYF.